A single sample is the source of the 21 T cell receptor beta chains below, sequenced in a study of blood T cell repertoires in COVID-19. Profiled with immunoSEQ multiplex PCR; TCRdb holds only in-frame clones, not every one. The sample shows a few hundred thousand clones, 80% to 90% of them seen only once. Material: peripheral blood. These receptors were obtained from a man aged 25-45 years with acute or convalescent COVID-19.

This chain uses TRBV29-1 with TRBJ1-4; D is uncertain. Germline values: CDR1 SQVTM, CDR2 ANQGSEA. The CDR3 is 12 residues long. V lost 5 bases, J lost 7 bases, and 11 bases lay in between. The DNA for the CDR3 is TGCAGCGTTAAAGGAGAGGGTGAAAAACTGTTTTTT. The encoded protein is CSVKGEGEKLFF.

This chain joins TRBV30 and TRBJ2-5; 7 bases align to TRBD2. The CDR3 runs to 14 residues. Per germline, CDR1 GTSNPN and CDR2 SVGIG (reference sequence). Losses at the gene ends were 3 bases for V and 3 bases for J; bases not matched to a gene: 7. The CDR3 spells CAWSQGLPKETQYF. CDR3 DNA: TGTGCCTGGAGCCAGGGACTACCAAAAGAGACCCAGTACTTC.

The chain links TRBV6-6 to TRBJ1-5; possibly TRBD1 for D (5 bases). V gave up 7 bases and J gave up 2 bases, with 15 bases separating them. Per the germline V gene, CDR1 is MNHNY and CDR2 is SVGAGI (reference sequence). The CDR3 covers 15 residues. The CDR3 region has the DNA TGTGCCAGCACCCAAAGGGACTTCCGCAATCAGCCCCAGCATTTT. Its translation: CASTQRDFRNQPQHF.

The gene calls are TRBV11-2 and TRBJ2-3, with 9 bases aligning to TRBD2. V lost 6 bases to trimming and J lost 0 bases; unmatched junction nucleotides: 10. Looked up from germline, CDR1 is SGHAT and CDR2 is FQNNGV. This CDR3 region has 17 residues. The CDR3 region is CASRLLTSGGSTDTQYF. Here the CDR3 DNA reads TGTGCCAGCAGATTGCTGACCAGCGGGGGGAGCACAGATACGCAGTATTTT. Using reference TRBV11-2 and TRBJ2-3 for the parts outside the CDR3, the full variable domain is EAGVAQSPRYKIIEKRQSVAFWCNPISGHATLYWYQQILGQGPKLLIQFQNNGVVDDSQLPKDRFSAERLKGVDSTLKIQPAKLEDSAVYLCASRLLTSGGSTDTQYFGPGTRLTVL.

This sequence joins TRBV7-3 and TRBJ2-5; 7 bases map to TRBD2. V lost 4 bases and J lost 4; bases outside the gene matches: 9. There are 15 residues in the CDR3. Germline V gene sequence: CDR1 SGHTA, CDR2 FQGTGA. CDR3 nucleotide sequence: TGTGCCAGCAGCTGGGGTGGAGGGAGGGGAGAGACCCAGTACTTC. This sequence encodes CASSWGGGRGETQYF.

This chain joins TRBV27 and TRBJ1-3; D uncertain. The germline gives CDR1 MNHEY, CDR2 SMNVEV (reference sequence). Trimming shortened V by 7 bases and J by 0 bases, and 19 bases separated the two germline ends. This CDR3 spans 17 amino acids. The CDR3 reads CASTHWRLLLSGNTIYF. The CDR3 region has the DNA TGTGCCAGCACCCATTGGAGGTTGCTTCTCTCTGGAAACACCATATATTTT.

The chain employs TRBV20-1 and TRBJ1-1; D remains ambiguous. This CDR3 spans 14 amino acids. The V gene's germline CDR1 is DFQATT and CDR2 SNEGSKA (reference sequence). V was trimmed by 3 bases and J by 3 bases, leaving 14 bases between them. The CDR3 nucleotides are TGCAGTGCTAGTCGAGGCCGCCTGGACACTGAAGCTTTCTTT. Its translation: CSASRGRLDTEAFF.

V gene TRBV27 combines with J gene TRBJ1-6, with TRBD1 identical over 9 bases. The CDR3 length is 18 residues. The V gene end was trimmed by 8 bases and the J gene end by 10 bases; junction bases not matched to a gene: 21. CDR1 and CDR2 (germline): MNHEY, SMNVEV (reference sequence). The CDR3 protein is CASGYWPPGQGRRSPLHF. The CDR3 DNA reads as TGTGCCAGCGGCTACTGGCCTCCGGGACAGGGAAGAAGATCACCCCTCCACTTT.

This clone was seen only once. V and J are TRBV28 and TRBJ1-3; the match to TRBD1 covers 7 bases. Germline CDR1 and CDR2: MDHEN and SYDVKM. Trimming took 5 bases from V and 0 from J; bases not matched to a gene: 7. The CDR3 contains 16 residues. DNA for the CDR3: TGTGCCAGCAGTACCCGGACAGGCGGCTCTGGAAACACCATATATTTT. Protein product: CASSTRTGGSGNTIYF.

This clone was recorded once. This rearrangement joins TRBV5-4 to TRBJ1-6; D is uncertain. Germline assignment: CDR1 SGHNT and CDR2 YYREEE (reference sequence). V was shortened by 0 bases and J by 11 bases, with 6 bases between the two germline ends. CDR3 length: 12 amino acids. CDR3 nucleotide sequence: TGTGCCAGCAGCTTGGACCAGGCACCCCTCCACTTT. This encodes CASSLDQAPLHF.

The chain carries TRBV6-5 and TRBJ2-1, with 9 positions matching TRBD2. V gave up 6 bases and J gave up 7 bases; unmatched junction bases: 10. This CDR3 has 15 residues. CDR1 and CDR2 from the germline V gene are MNHEY and SVGAGI. The CDR3 region has the DNA TGTGCCAGCAGCCACCTGGCGGGAGGGGGAAATGAGCAGTTCTTC. It encodes CASSHLAGGGNEQFF.

The V and J genes are TRBV18 and TRBJ1-3, with TRBD1 matching 8 bases. Looked up from germline, CDR1 is KGHSH and CDR2 is LQKENI. The V segment lost 6 bases and the J segment 6 bases; nucleotides outside the gene matches: 7. There are 14 residues in the CDR3. The CDR3 loop is CASSTSGGLNTIYF. In DNA form, the CDR3 reads TGTGCCAGCTCTACGTCAGGGGGCTTAAACACCATATATTTT.

This rearrangement joins TRBV28 to TRBJ1-1, with 10 nucleotides matching TRBD1. The ends lost 7 bases at V and 7 bases at J; junction bases unmatched: 15. CDR3 size: 16 residues. In germline, CDR1 is MDHEN, CDR2 SYDVKM. CDR3 bases: TGTGCCAGCACCCCCATTCCAGCGACAGGGGGCGGTGAAGCTTTCTTT. Amino acids: CASTPIPATGGGEAFF.

This clone was seen a single time. V is TRBV4-1 and J is TRBJ2-2; maybe TRBD1 (6 bases). Germline CDR1 reads MGHRA; CDR2 reads YSYEKL. The CDR3 has 16 residues. V shed 1 base and J shed 5 bases, with 14 bases lying between them. As DNA, the CDR3 is TGCGCCAGCAGCCAAGGGGACATCCCACCAACCGGGGAGCTGTTTTTT. It is translated as CASSQGDIPPTGELFF.

This clone was recorded only once. The V and J genes are TRBV3-1 (or the pseudogene TRBV3-2) and TRBJ2-1, with a weak D call TRBD1 (5 bases). Germline lookup yields CDR1 LGHDT and CDR2 YNNKEL (reference sequence). V lost 0 bases, J lost 9 bases, and 18 bases lay in between. CDR3 size: 16 residues. The CDR3, as DNA: TGTGCCAGCAGCCAAGATTGGGGCTCCCTTTTGACTGAGCAGTTCTTC. Translating gives CASSQDWGSLLTEQFF.

V is TRBV6-5 and J is TRBJ2-3, with D possibly being TRBD1 (5 bases). Germline assignment: CDR1 MNHEY and CDR2 SVGAGI. V was shortened by 6 bases and J by 1 base, with 14 bases between the two germline ends. The CDR3 consists of 15 residues. Written as DNA, the CDR3 is TGTGCCAGCAGACCCCAGGGAAGAGGCACAGATACGCAGTATTTT. This translates into CASRPQGRGTDTQYF.

The V and J genes are TRBV19 and TRBJ2-6; no definite D call. Looked up from germline, CDR1 is LNHDA and CDR2 is SQIVND (reference sequence). There are 14 residues in the CDR3. V gave up 5 bases and J gave up 2 bases, with 7 bases separating them. This CDR3 is CASSPVTGANVLTF. The CDR3 DNA follows: TGTGCCAGTAGTCCAGTTACTGGGGCCAACGTCCTGACTTTC.

The chain recombines TRBV6-5 with TRBJ1-1, with 8 nucleotides matching TRBD1. The CDR3 is made up of 13 amino acids. Germline V gene sequence: CDR1 MNHEY, CDR2 SVGAGI. V lost 6 bases to trimming and J lost 10 bases; unmatched junction nucleotides: 10. The CDR3 DNA is TGTGCCAGCAGCAAGGGACAGGAGGGACGAGCTTTCTTT. It translates to CASSKGQEGRAFF.

The genes are TRBV20-1 and TRBJ2-7; 9 bases match TRBD2. Per germline, CDR1 DFQATT and CDR2 SNEGSKA (reference sequence). This CDR3 contains 13 residues. J gave up 4 bases and V 3 bases, and 4 bases lay outside the gene matches. CDR3 residues: CSASGLASYEQYF. The CDR3 region has the DNA TGCAGTGCTAGTGGACTAGCGAGTTACGAGCAGTACTTC.

V gene TRBV7-9 combines with J gene TRBJ2-5, with TRBD1 matching 8 bases. The V and J ends lost 6 bases and 2 bases, in that order; junction bases with no gene match: 14. The CDR3 sequence is 17 residues long. The germline gives CDR1 SEHNR, CDR2 FQNEAQ (reference sequence). The CDR3 nucleotides read TGTGCCAGCAGGAATGCCAGGGGACAGGCAACTCAAGAGACCCAGTACTTC. This encodes CASRNARGQATQETQYF.

This clone has only one observation. The rearrangement uses TRBV5-1 and TRBJ1-1; TRBD1 aligns across 8 bases. Per germline, CDR1 SGHRS and CDR2 YFSETQ. The J segment lost 6 bases and the V segment lost 1 base, leaving 2 bases of the junction unmatched. The CDR3 contains 13 residues. The CDR3 DNA reads TGCGCCAGCAGCTTGCAGGGGGCTGCTGAAGCTTTCTTT. Translating gives CASSLQGAAEAFF.